The clone carrying this T cell receptor beta chain occurred a few times. Its cognate antigen is unknown. This sample was included in a study of T cells after yellow fever vaccination. Study information: Low-cell-number fractions were prepared with SMART-Seq v4 Ultra Low Input. Study-level findings and limits: A faster peak, day 5 versus 15, was reached by the weaker secondary response.

The ends were cut back, 1 base at V and 4 bases at J, with 10 bases in the middle. This CDR3 spans 13 amino acids. Germline V gives CDR1 GTSNPN, CDR2 SVGIG (reference sequence). Template-switching 5'RACE yielded the TCR cDNA; a universal primer site and UMIs were added in the process. Each CDR3 protein gets one entry after TCRdb re-called the 5' RACE reads with MiXCR. In the table there are approximately 300,000 distinct CDR3 sequences, around 7.3% of which are singletons. The receptor comes from a man aged 18 to 35 who received the YFV17D yellow fever vaccine. The sample here was PBMCs, taken more than 40 days after the first yellow fever vaccination. The chain recombines TRBV30 with TRBJ1-1; D gene unclear. CDR3 DNA sequence: TGTGCCTGGAGTGCCCAAGCCTCCACTGAAGCTTTCTTT. This translates into CAWSAQASTEAFF.